A single sample gave rise to the 24 T cell receptor beta chains below, sequenced in a study of CD8 T cells in Susac syndrome (dated by TCRdb to about 2019). The library relied on the immunoSEQ multiplex PCR assay. RNA was extracted using the RNeasy kit, and about 0.45 to 1 ug of the RNA was reverse transcribed with random hexamers. TCRdb trimmed the raw reads at Q25, called clones with MiXCR and kept productive beta chains. One record per CDR3 amino acid sequence lists the most common genes and DNA. Present in this sample are about 90,000 distinct CDR3 sequences, 90% to 95% of which were seen just once. 0.25% to 0.4% of the sample lies in the top ten. Specimen: CD8+ T cells from PBMCs. Receptors originate from a human donor in good health.

This clonotype came up once. The J gene is TRBJ2-2, the V gene TRBV7-9; perhaps TRBD1 as D (5 bases). The length of the CDR3 is 15 residues. Between the trimmed V and J ends, which lost 4 bases and 4 bases, there was a span of 13 bases. Germline CDR1 and CDR2: SEHNR and FQNEAQ (reference sequence). The CDR3 DNA follows: TGTGCCAGCAGCTCGCCACAGGACCCCACCGGGGAGCTGTTTTTT. Translation gives CASSSPQDPTGELFF.

The V and J genes are TRBV7-9 and TRBJ1-2; D is possibly TRBD1 (6 bases). V was clipped by 7 bases and J by 2 bases, with 17 bases between them. Per the germline V gene, CDR1 is SEHNR and CDR2 is FQNEAQ (reference sequence). The CDR3 loop spans 15 amino acids. The CDR3: CASNTGTRDNYGYTF. The CDR3 nucleotides are TGTGCCAGCAACACCGGGACAAGGGACAACTATGGCTACACCTTC.

The chain is built from TRBV5-6 and TRBJ1-5; the D is unclear. This CDR3 has 13 residues. Trimming pared 3 bases from V and 3 bases from J, leaving 7 bases between. CDR1 and CDR2 from the germline V gene are SGHDT and YYEEEE. CDR3 DNA: TGTGCCAGCAGCTCCGGAGACAATCAGCCCCAGCATTTT. This gives the protein CASSSGDNQPQHF.

The genes are TRBV7-2 and TRBJ2-1; 11 positions agree with TRBD2. Germline V gives CDR1 SGHTA, CDR2 FQGNSA. CDR3 length: 13 residues. Trimming took 5 bases from V and 9 from J; bases not matched to a gene: 3. The CDR3 nucleotides are TGTGCCAGCAGCCCACTAGCGGGGGTTGAGCAGTTCTTC. The encoded protein is CASSPLAGVEQFF.

The gene calls are TRBV20-1 and TRBJ1-2, with 8 positions matching TRBD1. The CDR3 is 19 amino acids. The trim removed 0 bases at V and 3 bases at J, leaving 18 bases unmatched. Per the germline V gene, CDR1 is DFQATT and CDR2 is SNEGSKA (reference sequence). The CDR3 sequence is CSARDRGTGLEGAHYGYTF. CDR3 DNA: TGCAGTGCTAGAGATAGGGGGACAGGCTTGGAAGGGGCCCACTATGGCTACACCTTC.

This sequence joins TRBV7-7 and TRBJ2-2; D is unclear. V was trimmed by 3 bases and J by 7 bases, leaving 6 bases between them. Germline CDR1 reads SSHAT; CDR2 reads FNYEAQ (reference sequence). CDR3 length equals 12 residues. CDR3 protein: CASSFSGGELFF. DNA for the CDR3: TGTGCCAGCAGCTTTTCGGGCGGGGAGCTGTTTTTT.

The gene calls are TRBV7-9 and TRBJ2-2; possible D gene TRBD2, 7 bases. Trimming took 5 bases from V and 7 from J, leaving 17 bases between them. The CDR3 runs 15 residues. Germline CDR1 reads SEHNR; CDR2 reads FQNEAQ (reference sequence). CDR3 loop: CASSPPGGLYGELFF. The CDR3 DNA is TGTGCCAGCAGCCCCCCCGGGGGGCTGTACGGGGAGCTGTTTTTT.

This clonotype was detected only once. This chain uses TRBV29-1 with TRBJ2-5, with TRBD2 matching 8 bases. Germline values: CDR1 SQVTM, CDR2 ANQGSEA. This CDR3 is 15 amino acids long. Trimming took 1 base from V and 5 from J; bases not matched to a gene: 9. This CDR3 is CSVEVVAGSQETQYF. DNA of the CDR3: TGCAGCGTTGAAGTGGTAGCGGGGAGCCAGGAGACCCAGTACTTC.

The J gene is TRBJ2-3, the V gene TRBV10-3, with D perhaps matching TRBD2 (6 bases). This CDR3 comprises 13 residues. The V end lost 7 bases, the J end lost 5 bases, and 13 bases lay between the germline ends. Germline lookup yields CDR1 ENHRY and CDR2 SYGVKD. CDR3 DNA: TGTGCCATCATGGCAGGGACTCAAGATACGCAGTATTTT. This encodes CAIMAGTQDTQYF.

The chain links TRBV6-5 to TRBJ2-1; TRBD1 is a possible D gene (6 bases). Germline lookup yields CDR1 MNHEY and CDR2 SVGAGI. The CDR3 runs 13 residues. The V and J ends lost 7 bases and 6 bases respectively, with 13 bases between them. The CDR3 is CASTSTGSNEQFF. The DNA for the CDR3 is TGTGCCAGCACCTCCACAGGGAGCAATGAGCAGTTCTTC.

Worth noting for this clonotype: The DNA is omitted, as the CDR3 cannot be located on it reliably, and the CDR3 follows TCRdb's listing. This rearrangement joins TRBV7-2 to TRBJ2-2. The V gene's germline CDR1 is SGHTA and CDR2 FQGNSA. Ends included, the CDR3 has 13 residues. CDR3 region: CASSLRAPGSCFF.

This clonotype turned up a few times. V gene TRBV5-6 combines with J gene TRBJ2-4, with D possibly TRBD1 on 6 matching bases. Trimming removed 1 base at V and 0 bases at J, with 14 bases between. The CDR3 totals 17 residues. From germline, CDR1 is SGHDT and CDR2 YYEEEE. The CDR3 DNA follows: TGTGCCAGCAGCTTGTCCGGGACATCCCTAGCCAAAAACATTCAGTACTTC. This gives the protein CASSLSGTSLAKNIQYF. Drawing the rest from reference TRBV5-6 and TRBJ2-4, the complete variable domain is DAGVTQSPTHLIKTRGQQVTLRCSPKSGHDTVSWYQQALGQGPQFIFQYYEEEERQRGNFPDRFSGHQFPNYSSELNVNALLLGDSALYLCASSLSGTSLAKNIQYFGAGTRLSVL.

This clonotype was seen a single time. The chain combines TRBV7-8 with TRBJ2-2; D is unresolved. Germline V CDR1 and CDR2: SGHVS, FQNEAQ. The CDR3 is 15 amino acids. The V gene lost 7 bases and the J gene lost 3 bases, with 15 bases spanning the gap. In nucleotides, the CDR3 is TGTGCCAGCACCGTCCTAGGAAGGTACACCGGGGAGCTGTTTTTT. Translation gives CASTVLGRYTGELFF.

The chain links TRBV12-3 or TRBV12-4 to TRBJ1-3, with D maybe TRBD1 (5 bases). This CDR3 has 14 residues. The germline V and J ends were trimmed by 6 bases and 0 bases, with 9 bases remaining between them. The CDR3 coding sequence is TGTGCCAGCAGCCCCAGGGTCTCTGGAAACACCATATATTTT. As protein: CASSPRVSGNTIYF.

This clonotype was observed a single time. The chain joins TRBV12-3 or TRBV12-4 to TRBJ2-7; perhaps TRBD2 as D (6 bases). V gave up 5 bases and J gave up 1 base, with 9 bases separating them. This CDR3 region has 13 residues. The DNA for the CDR3 is TGTGCCAGCAGTCCCAGCGGGTCCTACGAGCAGTACTTC. Its protein is CASSPSGSYEQYF.

The J gene is TRBJ2-7, the V gene TRBV13; the match to TRBD1 covers 7 bases. The germline CDR1 and CDR2 sequences are PRHDT and FYEKMQ (reference sequence). With V trimmed by 5 bases and J by 4 bases, 5 bases remained unmatched. The CDR3 loop spans 13 amino acids. CDR3 residues: CASSPGTEYEQYF. As DNA, the CDR3 is TGTGCCAGCAGCCCCGGGACAGAGTACGAGCAGTACTTC. Full variable domain (outside the CDR3, taken from reference TRBV13 and TRBJ2-7): AAGVIQSPRHLIKEKRETATLKCYPIPRHDTVYWYQQGPGQDPQFLISFYEKMQSDKGSIPDRFSAQQFSDYHSELNMSSLELGDSALYFCASSPGTEYEQYFGPGTRLTVT.

The chain couples TRBV7-9 to TRBJ2-5; TRBD1 agrees at 12 bases. The germline V gene encodes CDR1 SEHNR and CDR2 FQNEAQ (reference sequence). V was pared by 5 bases and J by 4 bases, with 8 bases of the junction left unmatched. This CDR3 contains 16 residues. The CDR3 here is CASSNPGQGARETQYF. CDR3 nucleotide sequence: TGTGCCAGCAGCAATCCGGGACAGGGGGCACGAGAGACCCAGTACTTC.

The chain's CDR3 is CASSLELGTTLGDTQYF. The CDR3 DNA is TGCGCCAGCAGCTTGGAATTGGGGACGACCCTGGGAGATACGCAGTATTTT. The chain uses TRBV5-1 and TRBJ2-3; D is tentatively TRBD1 or TRBD2 (5 bases each). Germline CDR1 reads SGHRS; CDR2 reads YFSETQ. Trimming pared 0 bases from V and 5 bases from J, leaving 19 bases between. The CDR3 is 17 residues long. The variable domain in full, with the rest retrieved from reference TRBV5-1 and TRBJ2-3, is KAGVTQTPRYLIKTRGQQVTLSCSPISGHRSVSWYQQTPGQGLQFLFEYFSETQRNKGNFPGRFSGRQFSNSRSEMNVSTLELGDSALYLCASSLELGTTLGDTQYFGPGTRLTVL.

This clonotype has a single count. This chain links TRBV15 with TRBJ2-1; TRBD2 matches 13 bases. The V gene's germline CDR1 is LNHNV and CDR2 YYDKDF (reference sequence). The CDR3 consists of 16 residues. After removal of 3 bases from V and 2 bases from J, the junction contained 1 base not matched to a gene. The CDR3 DNA sequence: TGTGCCACCAGCAGGGGGACTAGCGGGGCCTACAATGAGCAGTTCTTC. Amino acids: CATSRGTSGAYNEQFF.

This clonotype was counted once. The chain recombines TRBV29-1 with TRBJ1-4; D might be TRBD1 (5 bases). CDR3 length: 15 amino acids. V dropped 2 bases and J dropped 7 bases, with 17 bases sitting between them. Germline CDR1 and CDR2: SQVTM and ANQGSEA. The CDR3 region has the DNA TGCAGCGTTGAAAGTGCGACAGATAGTGGTGAAAAACTGTTTTTT. Encoded protein: CSVESATDSGEKLFF.

This chain connects TRBV12-3 or TRBV12-4 to TRBJ1-3; TRBD1 is a possible D gene (5 bases). CDR3 size: 15 residues. V lost 7 bases, J lost 3 bases, and 16 bases lay in between. DNA for the CDR3: TGTGCCAGCACCCCTGTAGGGGCCGATGGAAACACCATATATTTT. It yields the protein CASTPVGADGNTIYF.

The chain joins TRBV20-1 to TRBJ2-2, with 11 bases aligning to TRBD2. Germline CDR1 and CDR2: DFQATT and SNEGSKA (reference sequence). The CDR3 runs to 15 residues. The J segment lost 0 bases and the V segment lost 5 bases, leaving 2 bases of the junction unmatched. As DNA, the CDR3 is TGCAGTGCTTCGACTAGCGGGGCGAACACCGGGGAGCTGTTTTTT. Its translation: CSASTSGANTGELFF.

The chain employs TRBV5-1 and TRBJ1-1; D is possibly TRBD1 (5 bases). Trimming removed 1 base at V and 4 bases at J, with 11 bases between. Germline V gives CDR1 SGHRS, CDR2 YFSETQ. The CDR3 is 14 amino acids. The CDR3 loop is CASSLSRVGTEAFF. DNA of the CDR3: TGCGCCAGCAGCTTGAGCAGGGTTGGCACTGAAGCTTTCTTT. The whole variable domain, remainder taken from reference TRBV5-1 and TRBJ1-1, is KAGVTQTPRYLIKTRGQQVTLSCSPISGHRSVSWYQQTPGQGLQFLFEYFSETQRNKGNFPGRFSGRQFSNSRSEMNVSTLELGDSALYLCASSLSRVGTEAFFGQGTRLTVV.

The J gene is TRBJ2-6, the V gene TRBV9, with D uncertain. CDR3 length: 10 amino acids. CDR1 is SGDLS, CDR2 YYNGEE, per germline. Trimming removed 8 bases from V and 3 bases from J, with 0 bases in between. CDR3: CASGANVLTF. For the CDR3, the DNA is TGTGCCAGTGGGGCCAACGTCCTGACTTTC.